A single sample is the source of the 8 T cell receptor beta chains below, sequenced in a study of metastatic and nonmetastatic thyroid tumors. TCRdb reanalyzed the PCR reads via MiXCR. There are approximately 20,000 clones in the sample; approximately 30% occur only once, and roughly a tenth lies in the top ten. All patients were treatment-naive before thyroid surgery. Material for sequencing was tumor tissue. These receptors originate from a female donor with papillary thyroid cancer or a benign thyroid nodule (not recorded which). Some clones in this sample may be carry-over from other donors' samples.

The rearrangement links TRBV6-2 or TRBV6-3 to TRBJ1-1; D ambiguous. This CDR3 contains 16 residues. V was cut by 0 bases and J by 1 base, with 12 bases left in between. Germline V gene data show CDR1 as MNHEY and CDR2 as SVGEGT. The CDR3 spells CASSYSFVGWNTEAFF. For the CDR3, the DNA is TGTGCCAGCAGTTACTCGTTTGTAGGGTGGAACACTGAAGCTTTCTTT.

The chain combines TRBV6-1 with TRBJ2-7; 11 nucleotides agree with TRBD2. Trimming removed 6 bases from V and 2 bases from J; junction bases left unmatched: 3. The CDR3 sequence is 14 residues long. Germline assignment: CDR1 MNHNS and CDR2 SASEGT. The DNA for the CDR3 is TGTGCCAGCAGCTTGGGACTAGCGGCCTACGAGCAGTACTTC. It yields the protein CASSLGLAAYEQYF.

This clone rates as medium-sized. The genes are TRBV12-3 or TRBV12-4 and TRBJ2-5; D possibly uses TRBD1 or TRBD2 (5 bases each). Trimming took 5 bases from V and 3 from J, leaving 10 bases between them. There are 13 residues in the CDR3. The CDR3 DNA reads TGTGCCAGCAGTCGAGGGGCTAAAGAGACCCAGTACTTC. Its protein product is CASSRGAKETQYF.

The chain is built from TRBV20-1 and TRBJ2-1; a weak D match, TRBD2 (5 bases). Per germline, CDR1 DFQATT and CDR2 SNEGSKA (reference sequence). V shed 3 bases and J shed 10 bases, with 28 bases lying between them. This CDR3 is 17 amino acids long. CDR3 amino acids: CSASLSSASWRGREQFF. In DNA form, the CDR3 reads TGCAGTGCTAGCCTATCATCGGCTAGCTGGAGAGGTCGCGAGCAGTTCTTC.

This clone appeared many times. The rearrangement joins TRBV28 to TRBJ2-5, with 8 bases identical to TRBD2. Germline-derived CDR1 and CDR2 are MDHEN and SYDVKM. This CDR3 has 14 residues. V gave up 3 bases and J gave up 5 bases; unmatched junction bases: 5. The CDR3 DNA follows: TGTGCCAGCAGTTTTAGCGGGACCCGGGAGACCCAGTACTTC. Translating gives CASSFSGTRETQYF.

V is TRBV11-2 and J is TRBJ2-1; 7 nucleotides agree with TRBD2. The CDR3 runs to 15 residues. Per germline, CDR1 SGHAT and CDR2 FQNNGV. Trimming removed 5 bases from V and 4 bases from J; junction bases left unmatched: 8. Here the CDR3 DNA reads TGTGCCAGCAGCCGTTCGAGGGGAGGGTACAATGAGCAGTTCTTC. Protein: CASSRSRGGYNEQFF. Based on the CDR3 plus reference TRBV11-2 and TRBJ2-1, the full variable domain is EAGVAQSPRYKIIEKRQSVAFWCNPISGHATLYWYQQILGQGPKLLIQFQNNGVVDDSQLPKDRFSAERLKGVDSTLKIQPAKLEDSAVYLCASSRSRGGYNEQFFGPGTRLTVL.

This clone was counted many times. V gene TRBV5-1 combines with J gene TRBJ2-2; TRBD2 matches at 10 bases. The germline V gene has CDR1 SGHRS and CDR2 YFSETQ. J was trimmed by 7 bases and V by 3 bases; bases with no gene match: 6. The CDR3 sequence is 15 residues long. CDR3: CASSSDLAGGGELFF. The CDR3 DNA follows: TGCGCCAGCAGCTCCGATTTAGCGGGAGGCGGGGAGCTGTTTTTT.

The chain is built from TRBV13 and TRBJ2-7; 8 nucleotides agree with TRBD1. The length of the CDR3 is 16 residues. V lost 4 bases to trimming and J lost 2 bases; unmatched junction nucleotides: 10. CDR1 is PRHDT and CDR2 is FYEKMQ in the germline V gene (reference sequence). Written as DNA, the CDR3 is TGTGCCAGCAGCTATGGTCCGGGACAGGCTCCCTACGAGCAGTACTTC. Its protein is CASSYGPGQAPYEQYF. The full variable domain, its missing parts supplied by reference TRBV13 and TRBJ2-7, is AAGVIQSPRHLIKEKRETATLKCYPIPRHDTVYWYQQGPGQDPQFLISFYEKMQSDKGSIPDRFSAQQFSDYHSELNMSSLELGDSALYFCASSYGPGQAPYEQYFGPGTRLTVT.